A single sample gave rise to the 9 T cell receptor gamma chains below, sequenced in a study of fetal and pediatric gammadelta thymocytes. The thymus tissue was fetal, from elective terminations at about 14 to 22 weeks estimated gestational age. TCRdb redid the clone calls on the reads with CATT. This table lists some 83 gamma-chain clones. Sample: Vgamma9Vdelta2 gamma-delta T cells from the thymus. The subset here: sorted CD3+gammadeltaTCR+Vgamma9+Vdelta2+ thymocytes. The receptors shown here come from a human fetus.

Details on this clone: TCRdb's listed protein matches a much larger clone and diverges from this DNA's translation at residue 11, likely through a read error; the protein shown comes from the DNA. The chain is built from TRGV8 and TRGJP1. CDR1 and CDR2 from the germline V gene are VENAVY and YDSYNSRV. The CDR3 totals 14 residues. The CDR3 is CATWDKTTGWSKIF. The CDR3, as DNA: TGTGCCACCTGGGATAAGACCACTGGTTGGTCCAAGATATTT.

In this sample, this clone is large. This chain joins TRGV9 and TRGJ1 or TRGJ2. J lost 3 bases, V lost 4 bases, and 0 bases had no gene match. The germline V gene has CDR1 GITISATS and CDR2 ISYDGTV (reference sequence). The CDR3 covers 11 residues. CDR3 nucleotides: TGTGCCTTGTGGGATTATTATAAGAAACTCTTT. Its protein product is CALWDYYKKLF.

This clone was detected once. This probably arose from a read error, given a far larger clone one base away. This rearrangement joins TRGV9 to TRGJP. The CDR3 runs 17 residues. Looked up from germline, CDR1 is GITISATS and CDR2 is ISYDGTV (reference sequence). CDR3: CALWAVRKELGKKIKVF. The CDR3 DNA reads TGTGCCTTGTGGGCGGTGCGGAAGGAGTTGGGCAAAAAAATCAAGGTATTT.

In this sample, this clone is large (0.1 to 1%). The rearrangement uses TRGV9 and TRGJ1 or TRGJ2. Losses at the gene ends were 0 bases for V and 10 bases for J; bases not matched to a gene: 3. Germline V gives CDR1 GITISATS, CDR2 ISYDGTV (reference sequence). The CDR3 contains 11 residues. The DNA for the CDR3 is TGTGCCTTGTGGGAGGTGTGGAAGAAACTCTTT. Protein: CALWEVWKKLF.

A word on this clone: This likely stems from a read error, as it lies one base from a far larger clone. Different DNA sequences within this sample yield the same CDR3. The chain couples TRGV9 to TRGJ1 or TRGJ2. This CDR3 is built from 13 residues. The germline V gene has CDR1 GITISATS and CDR2 ISYDGTV (reference sequence). V lost 1 base, J lost 2 bases, and 2 bases stayed unmatched. The CDR3 DNA reads as TGTGCCTTGTGGGAGGTACATTATTATAAGAAACTCTTT. Its protein is CALWEVHYYKKLF.

By share, this clone ranks as hyperexpanded (1% or more). The same CDR3 is also encoded by other DNA sequences in this sample. This sequence joins TRGV9 and TRGJP. This CDR3 comprises 16 residues. J lost 6 bases, V lost 2 bases, and 4 bases had no gene match. Germline assignment: CDR1 GITISATS and CDR2 ISYDGTV (reference sequence). The chain's CDR3 is CALWEAAELGKKIKVF. The CDR3 nucleotides read TGTGCCTTGTGGGAGGCCGCAGAGTTGGGCAAAAAAATCAAGGTATTT.

This clone qualifies as hyperexpanded. The J gene is TRGJP1, the V gene TRGV10. TRGV10 carries the ORF label, with uncertain function. The V gene end was trimmed by 8 bases and the J gene end by 0 bases; junction bases not matched to a gene: 1. The CDR3 runs 13 residues. The DNA of the CDR3 is TGTGCTGCGTGGGATACCACTGGTTGGTTCAAGATATTT. Translation: CAAWDTTGWFKIF.

This clone has just a few counts. The protein TCRdb gives is from a much larger clone and does not agree with this DNA's translation at residue 7, likely a read error; the protein shown here comes from the DNA. V and J are TRGV4 and TRGJP1. Germline lookup yields CDR1 EGSTGY and CDR2 YDSYTSSV. The length of the CDR3 is 10 residues. CDR3 in amino acids: CATTGWCKIF. As DNA, the CDR3 is TGTGCCACCACTGGTTGGTGCAAGATATTT.

About this clone: The TCRdb record carries a much larger clone's protein, which differs from this DNA's translation at residue 10; a read error is the likely cause, and the protein listed here is the DNA translation. This chain links TRGV9 with TRGJP. The germline V gene has CDR1 GITISATS and CDR2 ISYDGTV (reference sequence). The CDR3 is 16 amino acids. CDR3 bases: TGTGCCTTGTGGGAGGTGCAAGAGTTGGACAAAAAAATCAAGGTATTT. This gives the protein CALWEVQELDKKIKVF.